A single sample gave rise to the 8 T cell receptor beta chains below, sequenced in a study of T cells in women clearing cervical HPV infection. The data were produced by immunoSEQ multiplex PCR, yet TCRdb's version contains in-frame clones alone and is incomplete. The table lists around 25,000 clones, with 5.4% in the top ten. The sample consisted of blood buffy coat. All receptors come from a woman between 18 and 70 years old with a cervical HPV16 infection that either progressed to CIN3+ or cleared (not recorded which).

On this clone itself: The read terminates 3 residues before the CDR3 end, so the remaining end is supplied by the germline J gene. The genes are TRBV28 and TRBJ2-7; 13 bases align to TRBD2. The CDR3 loop spans 15 amino acids. The J segment lost 6 bases and the V segment lost 6 bases, leaving 8 bases of the junction unmatched. Germline loops: CDR1 MDHEN, CDR2 SYDVKM. The covered CDR3 bases are TGTGCCAGCAGGCTCGGACTAGCGGGAGTCGGCGAG. Its protein product is CASRLGLAGVGE. The full CDR3 is CASRLGLAGVGEQYF.

A remark on this clone: The read halts 3 residues ahead of the CDR3 end, with the missing end drawn from the germline J gene. The V gene is TRBV9, the J gene TRBJ2-7; 8 positions match TRBD1. V was pared by 4 bases and J by 0 bases, with 6 bases of the junction left unmatched. CDR1 SGDLS and CDR2 YYNGEE come from the germline V gene. This CDR3 is 15 amino acids long. The CDR3 protein is CASSPRTGNSYEQYF. CDR3 DNA, as far as it was read: TGTGCCAGCAGCCCTCGGACAGGGAACTCCTACGAG.

Of note for this clone: The CDR3 end lies 3 residues beyond the end of the read and is filled in from the germline J gene. This chain links TRBV30 with TRBJ1-1, with D possibly matching TRBD1 (5 bases). CDR3 length: 14 residues. V gave up 2 bases and J gave up 5 bases, with 15 bases separating them. Germline lookup yields CDR1 GTSNPN and CDR2 SVGIG (reference sequence). Partial CDR3 DNA: TGTGCCTGGAGTTGGAGGGGAGGGGAAACTGAA. This sequence encodes CAWSWRGGETE. The complete CDR3 reads CAWSWRGGETEAFF.

In the case of this clone: The sequenced fragment ends 3 residues before the CDR3 boundary, so the rest is inferred from the germline J gene. The gene calls are TRBV20-1 and TRBJ1-2, with a weak D call TRBD1 (6 bases). The CDR3 has 12 amino acids. CDR1 and CDR2 (germline): DFQATT, SNEGSKA (reference sequence). V shed 6 bases and J shed 3 bases, with 11 bases lying between them. The DNA read from the CDR3 is TGCAGTGCCCTGGCAGGGGACTATGGC. This sequence encodes CSALAGDYG. The entire CDR3 protein is CSALAGDYGYTF.

Concerning this clone itself: The DNA ends 3 residues before the CDR3 does, and the rest of the CDR3 is filled in from the germline J gene. The chain couples TRBV7-8 to TRBJ2-1; 7 nucleotides match TRBD2. The CDR3 sequence is 14 residues long. V was pared by 7 bases and J by 7 bases, with 10 bases of the junction left unmatched. Looked up from germline, CDR1 is SGHVS and CDR2 is FQNEAQ. The CDR3 reads CASTRSTSANEQFF. CDR3 DNA, as far as it was read: TGTGCCAGCACCCGATCAACTAGCGCGAATGAG.

About this clone itself: Coverage ceases 3 residues before the CDR3 finishes, and the germline J gene fills in the end. The rearrangement links TRBV28 to TRBJ2-5; 11 nucleotides agree with TRBD1. Germline trimming cut 4 bases from V and 5 bases from J; bases unmatched to any gene: 6. CDR3 size: 15 residues. CDR1 and CDR2 from the germline V gene are MDHEN and SYDVKM. The DNA read from the CDR3 is TGTGCCAGCAGTTCCCGGACAGGGGGCAGGGAGACC. It encodes CASSSRTGGRET. The entire CDR3 reads CASSSRTGGRETQYF.

On this clone itself: The read comes to an end 3 residues before the CDR3 does, leaving the germline J gene to fill in the end. V is TRBV7-2 and J is TRBJ1-6; D ambiguous. Between the trimmed V and J ends, which lost 1 base and 0 bases, there was a span of 4 bases. The CDR3 runs to 15 residues. Germline-derived CDR1 and CDR2 are SGHTA and FQGNSA. The part of the CDR3 DNA that was read is TGTGCCAGCAGCTTAGGAGGCTCCTATAATTCACCC. It yields the protein CASSLGGSYNSP. The CDR3 as a whole reads CASSLGGSYNSPLHF.

Points on this clone: Read sequence stops 3 residues before the CDR3 end, and the germline J gene provides the missing end. The chain joins TRBV7-3 to TRBJ1-2; 9 bases are shared with TRBD1. CDR3 length equals 13 residues. Germline V gene lookup returns CDR1 SGHTA and CDR2 FQGTGA. The sequenced part of the CDR3 DNA is TGTGCCAGCAGCTCTCGGACAGGGGAAGGC. Protein sequence: CASSSRTGEG. The CDR3, in full, reads CASSSRTGEGYTF.